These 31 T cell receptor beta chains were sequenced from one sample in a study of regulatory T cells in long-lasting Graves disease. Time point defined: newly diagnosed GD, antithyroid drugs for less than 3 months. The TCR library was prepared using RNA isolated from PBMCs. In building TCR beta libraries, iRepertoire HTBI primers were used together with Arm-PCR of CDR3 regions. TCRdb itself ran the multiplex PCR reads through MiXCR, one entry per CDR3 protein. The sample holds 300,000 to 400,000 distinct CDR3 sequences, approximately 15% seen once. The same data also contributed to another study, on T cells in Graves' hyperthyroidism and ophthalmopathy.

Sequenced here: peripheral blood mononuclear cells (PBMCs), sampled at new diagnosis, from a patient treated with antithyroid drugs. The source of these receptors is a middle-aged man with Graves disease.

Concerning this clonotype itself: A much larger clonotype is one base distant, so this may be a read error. The CDR3 sequence: CASSLGPRSSYEEYF. The CDR3 nucleotides read TGCGCCAGCAGCTTGGGGCCGAGAAGCTCCTACGAGGAGTACTTC. The chain carries TRBV5-1 and TRBJ2-7, with D unclear. Germline-derived CDR1 and CDR2 are SGHRS and YFSETQ. CDR3 length: 15 residues.

Here the CDR3 reads CSVNPRGQGSEQYF. CDR3 bases: TGCAGCGTGAACCCTAGGGGACAGGGAAGCGAGCAGTACTTC. The chain has TRBV29-1 and TRBJ2-7; 9 nucleotides align to TRBD1. Germline V CDR1 and CDR2: SQVTM, ANQGSEA. CDR3 length: 14 residues. The J segment lost 6 bases and the V segment lost 6 bases, leaving 12 bases of the junction unmatched.

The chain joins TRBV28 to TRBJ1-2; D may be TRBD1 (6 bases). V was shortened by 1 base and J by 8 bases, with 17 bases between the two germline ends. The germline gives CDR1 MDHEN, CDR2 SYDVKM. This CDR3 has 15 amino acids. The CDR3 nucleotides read TGTGCCAGCAGTTTATTTACGCCCGAACAGGGAGGCTACACCTTC. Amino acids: CASSLFTPEQGGYTF.

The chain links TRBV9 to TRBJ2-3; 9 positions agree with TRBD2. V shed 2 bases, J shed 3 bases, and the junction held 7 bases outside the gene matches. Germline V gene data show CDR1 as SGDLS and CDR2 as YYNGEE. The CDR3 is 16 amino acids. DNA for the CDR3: TGTGCCAGCAGCGTGGGACTAGCCTTGTGGACAGATACGCAGTATTTT. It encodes CASSVGLALWTDTQYF.

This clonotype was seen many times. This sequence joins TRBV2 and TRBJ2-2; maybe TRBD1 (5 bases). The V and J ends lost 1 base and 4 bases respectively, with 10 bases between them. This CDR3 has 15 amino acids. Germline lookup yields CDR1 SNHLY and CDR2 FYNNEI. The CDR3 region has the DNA TGTGCCAGCAGTGAAGTTAGGGGCAGCACCGGGGAGCTGTTTTTT. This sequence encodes CASSEVRGSTGELFF.

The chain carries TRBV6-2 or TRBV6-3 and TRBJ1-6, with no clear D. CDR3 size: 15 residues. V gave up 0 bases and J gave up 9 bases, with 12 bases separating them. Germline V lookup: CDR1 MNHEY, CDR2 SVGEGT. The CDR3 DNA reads TGTGCCAGCAGTTACTCAGCGGCTCGGGGTTCACCCCTCCACTTT. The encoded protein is CASSYSAARGSPLHF.

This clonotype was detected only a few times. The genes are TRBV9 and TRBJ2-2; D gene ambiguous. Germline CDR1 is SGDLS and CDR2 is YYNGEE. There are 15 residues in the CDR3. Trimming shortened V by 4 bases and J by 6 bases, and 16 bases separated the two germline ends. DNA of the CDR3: TGTGCCAGCAGCCAATTGAAAGGGTTACCCGGGGAGCTGTTTTTT. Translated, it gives CASSQLKGLPGELFF.

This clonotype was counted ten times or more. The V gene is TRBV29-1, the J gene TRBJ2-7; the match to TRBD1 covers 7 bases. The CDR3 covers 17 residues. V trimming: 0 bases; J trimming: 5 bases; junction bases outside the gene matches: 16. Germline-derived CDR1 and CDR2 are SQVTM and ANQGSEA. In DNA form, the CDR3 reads TGCAGCGTTGAAGATCTTCCGGGGCCAGGGGGAGTCAACGAGCAGTACTTC. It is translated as CSVEDLPGPGGVNEQYF.

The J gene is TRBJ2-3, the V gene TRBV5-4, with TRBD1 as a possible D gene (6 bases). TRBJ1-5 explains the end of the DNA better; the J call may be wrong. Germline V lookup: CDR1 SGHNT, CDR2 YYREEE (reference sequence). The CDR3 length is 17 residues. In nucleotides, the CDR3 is TGTGCCAGCAGCGATCGGACTAGCGGGGGGGCCACAGATACGCAGCATTTT. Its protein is CASSDRTSGGATDTQHF.

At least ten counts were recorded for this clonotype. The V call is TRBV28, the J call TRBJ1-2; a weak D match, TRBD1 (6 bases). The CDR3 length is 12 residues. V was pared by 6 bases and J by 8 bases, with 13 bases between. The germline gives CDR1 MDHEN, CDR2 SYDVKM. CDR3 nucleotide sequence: TGTGCCAGCAGCTCGACAGGTTACGGCTACACCTTC. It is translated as CASSSTGYGYTF.

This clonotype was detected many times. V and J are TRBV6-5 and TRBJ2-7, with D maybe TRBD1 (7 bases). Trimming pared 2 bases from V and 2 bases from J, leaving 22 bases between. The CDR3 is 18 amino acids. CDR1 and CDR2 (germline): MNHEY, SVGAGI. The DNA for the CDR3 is TGTGCCAGCAGTTACGCACAATCCGACAGGGAGGTAGCCTACGAGCAGTACTTC. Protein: CASSYAQSDREVAYEQYF.

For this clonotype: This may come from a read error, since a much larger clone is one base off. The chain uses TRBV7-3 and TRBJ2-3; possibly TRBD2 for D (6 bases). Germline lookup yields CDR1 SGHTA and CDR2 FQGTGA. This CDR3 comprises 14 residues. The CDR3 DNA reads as TGTGCCGGCAGCTTAACGGGGGAATGGGATACGCAGTATTTT. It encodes CAGSLTGEWDTQYF.

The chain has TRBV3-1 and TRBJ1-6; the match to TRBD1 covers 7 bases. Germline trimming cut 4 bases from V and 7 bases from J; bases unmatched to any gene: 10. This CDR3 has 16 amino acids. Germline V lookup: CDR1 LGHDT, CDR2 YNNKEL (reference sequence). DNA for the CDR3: TGTGCCAGCAGCCCCTTTAGACAGGGACGCAATTCACCCCTCCACTTT. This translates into CASSPFRQGRNSPLHF.

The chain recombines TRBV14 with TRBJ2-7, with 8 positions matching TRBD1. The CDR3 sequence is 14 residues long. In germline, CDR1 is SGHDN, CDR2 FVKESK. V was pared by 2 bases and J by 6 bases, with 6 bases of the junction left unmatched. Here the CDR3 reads CASSQSGQGGEQYF. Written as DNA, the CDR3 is TGTGCCAGCAGCCAATCCGGACAGGGCGGCGAGCAGTACTTC.

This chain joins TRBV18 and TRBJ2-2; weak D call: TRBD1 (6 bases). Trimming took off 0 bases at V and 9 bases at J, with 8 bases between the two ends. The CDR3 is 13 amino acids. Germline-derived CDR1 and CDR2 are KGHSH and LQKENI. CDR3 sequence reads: CASSPPTGRELFF. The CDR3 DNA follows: TGTGCCAGCTCACCACCGACAGGCCGGGAGCTGTTTTTT.

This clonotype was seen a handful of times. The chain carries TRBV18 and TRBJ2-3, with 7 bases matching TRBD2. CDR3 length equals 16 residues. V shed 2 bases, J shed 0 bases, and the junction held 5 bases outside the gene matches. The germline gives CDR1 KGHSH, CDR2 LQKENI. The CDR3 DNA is TGTGCCAGCTCACCAGTCCTAGCGGCTAGCACAGATACGCAGTATTTT. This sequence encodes CASSPVLAASTDTQYF.

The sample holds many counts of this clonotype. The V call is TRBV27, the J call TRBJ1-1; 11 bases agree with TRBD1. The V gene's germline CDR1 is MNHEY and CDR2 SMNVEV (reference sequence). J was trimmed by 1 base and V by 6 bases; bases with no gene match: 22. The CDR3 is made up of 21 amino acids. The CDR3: CASRLNRWTGGRQRRNTEAFF. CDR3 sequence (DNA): TGTGCCAGCAGACTCAACCGCTGGACAGGGGGCCGTCAAAGGCGGAACACTGAAGCTTTCTTT.

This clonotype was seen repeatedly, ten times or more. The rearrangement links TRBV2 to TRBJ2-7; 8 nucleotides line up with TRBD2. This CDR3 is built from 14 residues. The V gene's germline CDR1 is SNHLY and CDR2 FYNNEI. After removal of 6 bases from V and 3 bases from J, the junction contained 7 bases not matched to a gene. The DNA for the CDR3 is TGTGCCAGCAGGGCAAGCGGGGGAGGCTACGAGCAGTACTTC. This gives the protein CASRASGGGYEQYF.

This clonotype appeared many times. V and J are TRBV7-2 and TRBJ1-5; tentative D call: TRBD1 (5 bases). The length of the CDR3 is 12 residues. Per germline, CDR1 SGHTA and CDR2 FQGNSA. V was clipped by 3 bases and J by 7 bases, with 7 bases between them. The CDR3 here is CASSFDRQPQHF. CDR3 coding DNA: TGTGCCAGCAGCTTCGACAGACAGCCCCAGCATTTT.

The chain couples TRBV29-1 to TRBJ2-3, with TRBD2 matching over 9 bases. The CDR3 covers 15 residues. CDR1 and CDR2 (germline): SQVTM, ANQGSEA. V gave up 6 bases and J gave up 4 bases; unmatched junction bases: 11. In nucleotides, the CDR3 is TGCAGCGTCGAGGGGGGAGCGGGGGGCCCAGATACGCAGTATTTT. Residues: CSVEGGAGGPDTQYF.

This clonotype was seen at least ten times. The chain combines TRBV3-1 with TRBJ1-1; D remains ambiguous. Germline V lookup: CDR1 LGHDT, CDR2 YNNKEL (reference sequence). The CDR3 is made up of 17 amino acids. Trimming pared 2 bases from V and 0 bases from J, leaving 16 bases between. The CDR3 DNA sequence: TGTGCCAGCAGCCAACGCCAGCAGCTTTCCATGAACACTGAAGCTTTCTTT. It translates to CASSQRQQLSMNTEAFF.

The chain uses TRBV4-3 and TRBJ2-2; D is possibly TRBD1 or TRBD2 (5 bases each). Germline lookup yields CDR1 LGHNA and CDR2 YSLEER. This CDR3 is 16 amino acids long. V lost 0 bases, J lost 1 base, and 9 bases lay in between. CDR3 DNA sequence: TGCGCCAGCAGCCAAGATCGGGGACGGAACACCGGGGAGCTGTTTTTT. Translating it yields CASSQDRGRNTGELFF.

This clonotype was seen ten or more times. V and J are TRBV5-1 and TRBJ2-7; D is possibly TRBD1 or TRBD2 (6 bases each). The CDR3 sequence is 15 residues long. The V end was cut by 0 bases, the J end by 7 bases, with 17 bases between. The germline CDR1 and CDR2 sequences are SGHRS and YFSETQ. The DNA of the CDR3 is TGCGCCAGCAGCTTGGGGGTACAGGGAGGCGGGGAGCAGTACTTC. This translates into CASSLGVQGGGEQYF.

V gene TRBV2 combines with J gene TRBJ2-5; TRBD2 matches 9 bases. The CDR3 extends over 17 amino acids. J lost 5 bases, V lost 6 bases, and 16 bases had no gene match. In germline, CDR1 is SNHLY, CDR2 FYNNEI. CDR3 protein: CASRSPPRRGGRETQYF. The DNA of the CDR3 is TGTGCCAGCAGATCCCCCCCGAGGCGGGGGGGCCGGGAGACCCAGTACTTC.

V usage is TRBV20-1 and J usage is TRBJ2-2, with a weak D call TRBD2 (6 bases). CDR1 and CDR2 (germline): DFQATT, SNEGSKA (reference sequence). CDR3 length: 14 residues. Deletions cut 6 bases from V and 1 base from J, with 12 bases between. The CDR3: CSAPVGGNTGELFF. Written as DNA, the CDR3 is TGCAGTGCCCCCGTGGGGGGGAACACCGGGGAGCTGTTTTTT.

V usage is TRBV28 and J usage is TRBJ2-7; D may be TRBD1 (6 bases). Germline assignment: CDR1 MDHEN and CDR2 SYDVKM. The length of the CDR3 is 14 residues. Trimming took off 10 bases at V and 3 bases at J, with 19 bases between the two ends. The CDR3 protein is CAITPGQPNYEQYF. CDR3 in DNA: TGTGCCATTACACCGGGACAACCAAACTACGAGCAGTACTTC.

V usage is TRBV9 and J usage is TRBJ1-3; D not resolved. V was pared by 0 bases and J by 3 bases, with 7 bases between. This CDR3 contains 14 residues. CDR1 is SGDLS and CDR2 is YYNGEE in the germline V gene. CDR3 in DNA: TGTGCCAGCAGCGTAGATGTCGGTGGAAACACCATATATTTT. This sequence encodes CASSVDVGGNTIYF.

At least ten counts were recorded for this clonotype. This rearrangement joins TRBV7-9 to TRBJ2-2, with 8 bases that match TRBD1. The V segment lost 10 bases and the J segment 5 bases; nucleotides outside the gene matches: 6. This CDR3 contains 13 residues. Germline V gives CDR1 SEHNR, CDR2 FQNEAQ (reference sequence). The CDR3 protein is CANDRGRTGELFF. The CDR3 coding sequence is TGTGCCAACGACAGGGGTCGTACCGGGGAGCTGTTTTTT.

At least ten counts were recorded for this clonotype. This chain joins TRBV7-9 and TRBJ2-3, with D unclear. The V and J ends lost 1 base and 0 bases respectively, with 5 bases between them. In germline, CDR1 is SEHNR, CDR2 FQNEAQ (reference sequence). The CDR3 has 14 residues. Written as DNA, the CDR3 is TGTGCCAGCAGCTTAGACAGAAGCACAGATACGCAGTATTTT. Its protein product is CASSLDRSTDTQYF.

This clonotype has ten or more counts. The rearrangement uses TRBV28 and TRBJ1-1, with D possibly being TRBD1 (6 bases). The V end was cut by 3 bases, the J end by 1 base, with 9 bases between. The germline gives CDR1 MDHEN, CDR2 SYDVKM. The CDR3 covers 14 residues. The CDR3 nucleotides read TGTGCCAGCAGTTTGCAGGGGAAGAACACTGAAGCTTTCTTT. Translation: CASSLQGKNTEAFF.

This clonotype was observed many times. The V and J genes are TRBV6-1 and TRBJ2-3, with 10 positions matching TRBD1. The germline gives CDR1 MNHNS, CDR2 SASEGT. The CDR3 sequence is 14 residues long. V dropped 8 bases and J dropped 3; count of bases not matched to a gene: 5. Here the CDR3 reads CASWTGGGTDTQYF. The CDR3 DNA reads TGTGCCAGCTGGACAGGGGGAGGGACAGATACGCAGTATTTT.